This T cell receptor (beta chain) came from a study of blood T cells in healthy people across ages. Combining a sample-barcoded 5' primer with a J-beta primer mix, a second PCR ran for 7 to 11 cycles. The template-switch adaptor, which had 12 random nucleotides, put a tag on each cDNA molecule. Researchers report that each sample yielded at least 3 million CDR3-containing paired-end reads. TCRdb independently ran MiXCR on the 5' RACE reads; one entry per CDR3 protein. Seen here are about 400,000 distinct CDR3 sequences, 52% observed once, and the top ten hold 51%. The CDR3 is 19 amino acids. Per germline, CDR1 MNHEY and CDR2 SMNVEV (reference sequence). J lost 0 bases, V lost 2 bases, and 10 bases had no gene match. This clonotype was found once.

Input material: blood. The chain is built from TRBV27 and TRBJ2-1; 10 nucleotides agree with TRBD1. The receptor's source is a man aged 55 to 70 in good health. The CDR3 loop is CASSLAGQGPKVSYNEQFF. The CDR3 DNA is TGTGCCAGCAGTTTAGCGGGACAGGGGCCGAAGGTCTCCTACAATGAGCAGTTCTTC.